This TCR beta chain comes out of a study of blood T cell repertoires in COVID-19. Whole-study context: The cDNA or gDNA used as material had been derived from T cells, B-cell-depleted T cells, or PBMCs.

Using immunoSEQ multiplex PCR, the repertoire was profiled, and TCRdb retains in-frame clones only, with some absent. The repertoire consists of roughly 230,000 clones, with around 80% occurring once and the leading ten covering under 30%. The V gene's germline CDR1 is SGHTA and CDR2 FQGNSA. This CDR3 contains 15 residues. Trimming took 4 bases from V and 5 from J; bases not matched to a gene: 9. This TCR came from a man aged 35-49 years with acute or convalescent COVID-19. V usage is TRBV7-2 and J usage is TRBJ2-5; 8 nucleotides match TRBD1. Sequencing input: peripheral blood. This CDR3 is CASSYSGGRGETQYF. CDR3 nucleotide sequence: TGTGCCAGCAGCTATTCAGGGGGCCGGGGGGAGACCCAGTACTTC.